What follows is one T cell receptor beta chain and its context. Its specificity is not known. Template material for amplifying TCR beta CDR3 regions consisted of RNA transcripts. HTBI primers were used for first-round RT-PCR of the TCR CDR3. TCRdb independently ran MiXCR on the multiplex PCR reads; one entry per CDR3 protein. The sample carries fewer than 750,000 distinct CDR3 sequences, about 43% recorded once. This sample is part of a study of T cells in Graves' hyperthyroidism and ophthalmopathy. Study conclusions and caveats: Most clonotypes expanded in thyroid above 0.001 were likewise present in blood.

The TCR originated in a woman aged 18-29 years with Graves' hyperthyroidism. Sequences were obtained from peripheral blood or thyroid tissue (not recorded which).

Here the CDR3 reads CASSSSGAYSAGNTIYF. The CDR3 DNA reads TGTGCCAGCAGCTCTAGCGGTGCCTACAGTGCTGGAAACACCATATATTTT. This sequence joins TRBV5-4 and TRBJ1-3; D gene unclear. Trimming removed 3 bases from V and 2 bases from J, with 18 bases in between. The CDR3 covers 17 residues. CDR1 SGHNT and CDR2 YYREEE come from the germline V gene (reference sequence). Full variable domain (remainder filled in from reference TRBV5-4 and TRBJ1-3): ETGVTQSPTHLIKTRGQQVTLRCSSQSGHNTVSWYQQALGQGPQFIFQYYREEENGRGNFPPRFSGLQFPNYSSELNVNALELDDSALYLCASSSSGAYSAGNTIYFGEGSWLTVV.